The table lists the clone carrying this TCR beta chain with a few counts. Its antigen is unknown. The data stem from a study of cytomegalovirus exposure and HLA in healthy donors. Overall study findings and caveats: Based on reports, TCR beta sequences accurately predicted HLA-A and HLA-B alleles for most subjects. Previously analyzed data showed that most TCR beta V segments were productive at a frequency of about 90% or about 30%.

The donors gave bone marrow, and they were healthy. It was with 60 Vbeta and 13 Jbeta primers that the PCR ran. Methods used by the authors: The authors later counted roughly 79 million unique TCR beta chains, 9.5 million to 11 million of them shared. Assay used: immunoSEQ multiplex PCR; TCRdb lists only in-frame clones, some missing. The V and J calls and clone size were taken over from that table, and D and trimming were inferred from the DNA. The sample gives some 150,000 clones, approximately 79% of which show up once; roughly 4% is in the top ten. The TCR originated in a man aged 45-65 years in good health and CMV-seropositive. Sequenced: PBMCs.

CDR3 sequence (DNA): TGCGCCAGCAGCAGACTAGCGGGAGGTCAGGGCGATACGCAGTATTTT. Its translation is CASSRLAGGQGDTQYF. The chain couples TRBV5-1 to TRBJ2-3; 13 bases fit TRBD2. From germline, CDR1 is SGHRS and CDR2 YFSETQ. V lost 4 bases to trimming and J lost 6 bases; unmatched junction nucleotides: 8. The CDR3 contains 16 residues.